Here is one TCR beta chain with its context. The antigen is undetermined. This sample is drawn from a study of follicular helper T cells after annual influenza vaccination. Profiled with immunoSEQ multiplex PCR; TCRdb holds only in-frame clones, not every one. This sample has roughly 630 clones; approximately 90% occur once, and the top ten carry more than 5%. Notes on the study in general: Each annual vaccination recalled recurring oligoclonal ICOS+CD38+ cTfh clonotypes. Day 7 ICOS+CD38+ clones were most often found later in ICOS-CD38- cTfh cells.

Documented time point: 2013-2014 season, 7 days after vaccination. Trimming shortened V by 3 bases and J by 6 bases, and 15 bases separated the two germline ends. Per the germline V gene, CDR1 is MDHEN and CDR2 is SYDVKM. This CDR3 spans 15 amino acids. The sequencing here drew on CXCR5+ CD38+ circulating T follicular helper cells from blood, taken 7 days after influenza vaccination. The sample's subset: circulating Tfh, non-naive CD4+CXCR5+PD-1+ (ICOS+CD38+ or ICOS-CD38-). The V gene is TRBV28, the J gene TRBJ2-1; D is perhaps TRBD2 (6 bases). The TCR sequence derives from an adult who received the influenza vaccine. CDR3 coding DNA: TGTGCCAGCAGTTTTGATGGAGGGGCCCCCAATGAGCAGTTCTTC. Its translation: CASSFDGGAPNEQFF.